The 6 T cell receptor beta chains below come from one sample, sequenced in a study of shared clonotypes between healthy human individuals. Generated by immunoSEQ multiplex PCR, the TCRdb table keeps only in-frame clones and is missing some. The sample contains some 1,100,000 clones, about 80% of which appear only once. The source material was memory CD4+ T cells from PBMCs. The subset: CD45RA-negative fraction. These receptors were taken from a man younger than 35 in good health. Some clones in this sample may be carry-over from other donors' samples.

V is TRBV19 and J is TRBJ2-1, with 8 bases lining up with TRBD2. Germline-derived CDR1 and CDR2 are LNHDA and SQIVND (reference sequence). V was pared by 4 bases and J by 5 bases, with 7 bases of the junction left unmatched. This CDR3 has 15 residues. CDR3 DNA: TGTGCCAGTAGTAGAACTAGCGGATTAAACAATGAGCAGTTCTTC. It translates to CASSRTSGLNNEQFF.

A word on this clone: The same CDR3 arises from other DNA sequences in this sample as well. The rearrangement links TRBV28 to TRBJ1-2; D may be TRBD1 (5 bases). V was trimmed by 1 base and J by 1 base, leaving 7 bases between them. This CDR3 has 14 amino acids. CDR1 MDHEN and CDR2 SYDVKM come from the germline V gene. The CDR3 protein is CASSLYRGNYGYTF. For the CDR3, the DNA is TGTGCCAGCAGTTTATATAGGGGTAACTATGGCTACACCTTC.

This clone was seen only a few times. The CDR3 loop reads CASSTIGTNNEQFF. The CDR3 region has the DNA TGTGCCAGCAGCACTATAGGGACAAACAATGAGCAGTTCTTC. The gene calls are TRBV7-3 and TRBJ2-1, with D maybe TRBD1 (6 bases). The CDR3 is 14 residues long. With 5 bases removed from V and 5 bases from J, the gap between germline ends came to 13 bases. Germline V lookup: CDR1 SGHTA, CDR2 FQGTGA.

This chain joins TRBV6-5 and TRBJ2-3; 8 bases line up with TRBD1. Germline V CDR1 and CDR2: MNHEY, SVGAGI. The CDR3 covers 14 residues. J was trimmed by 6 bases and V by 5 bases; bases with no gene match: 7. The CDR3 is CASSRDRGTDTQYF. In nucleotides, the CDR3 is TGTGCCAGCAGTCGTGACAGGGGTACCGATACGCAGTATTTT.

DNA of the CDR3: TGCAGCGGATGGGGGCCTGGAAACACCATATATTTT. Its translation: CSGWGPGNTIYF. V gene TRBV29-1 combines with J gene TRBJ1-3, with D perhaps matching TRBD1 (6 bases). Per the germline V gene, CDR1 is SQVTM and CDR2 is ANQGSEA. The V end lost 7 bases, the J end lost 2 bases, and 9 bases lay between the germline ends. This CDR3 is 12 amino acids long.

V gene TRBV7-9 combines with J gene TRBJ2-1, with 8 bases identical to TRBD1. Per germline, CDR1 SEHNR and CDR2 FQNEAQ (reference sequence). CDR3 length: 15 residues. With 5 bases clipped from V and 5 bases from J, the junction kept 8 bases outside the gene matches. The CDR3, as DNA: TGTGCCAGCAGCGCCCCGGGACAGGTAAACAATGAGCAGTTCTTC. Residues: CASSAPGQVNNEQFF.